The 5 T cell receptor beta chains presented below share a single source sample, sequenced in a study of blood T cell repertoires in COVID-19. Libraries were prepared by immunoSEQ multiplex PCR; TCRdb keeps only in-frame clonotypes and omits some of them. The sample lists approximately 250,000 clones; 70% to 90% were seen once. Source material: peripheral blood. The receptors come from a man aged 40-55 years with acute or convalescent COVID-19.

This clone has more than one count but fewer than ten. V is TRBV6-5 and J is TRBJ1-6; D may be TRBD1 (5 bases). Trimming cost V 8 bases and J 7 bases, with 12 bases left between them. The CDR3 is made up of 13 amino acids. Germline V gene data show CDR1 as MNHEY and CDR2 as SVGAGI. The CDR3 region is CASSGRTNSPLHF. The CDR3 nucleotides read TGTGCCAGCTCTGGCAGGACAAATTCACCCCTCCACTTT.

V and J are TRBV4-1 and TRBJ2-5, with 8 bases that match TRBD1. The CDR3 covers 16 residues. V shed 0 bases and J 5 bases; nucleotides not matched to a gene: 8. CDR1 MGHRA and CDR2 YSYEKL come from the germline V gene. In DNA, the CDR3 is TGCGCCAGCAGCCAAGATTTGACAGGGGCCGCTGAGACCCAGTACTTC. This sequence encodes CASSQDLTGAAETQYF.

V gene TRBV5-1 combines with J gene TRBJ2-5, with 7 bases matching TRBD2. Germline V CDR1 and CDR2: SGHRS, YFSETQ. This CDR3 region has 13 residues. V lost 4 bases, J lost 7 bases, and 7 bases stayed unmatched. The CDR3 coding sequence is TGCGCCAGCAGCCCCGGGGAGGGAGGGACCCAGTACTTC. Translated: CASSPGEGGTQYF.

This clone has a single count. The chain carries TRBV29-1 and TRBJ1-1; a weak D match, TRBD1 (5 bases). Germline CDR1 SQVTM, CDR2 ANQGSEA. V dropped 3 bases and J dropped 6 bases, with 14 bases sitting between them. The CDR3 runs 13 residues. CDR3 sequence: CSVDPGLIPEAFF. The CDR3 bases are TGCAGCGTTGATCCGGGACTTATCCCTGAAGCTTTCTTT.

The rearrangement joins TRBV2 to TRBJ1-4; D remains unclear. Germline values: CDR1 SNHLY, CDR2 FYNNEI. The CDR3 has 16 residues. V dropped 0 bases and J dropped 3 bases, with 11 bases sitting between them. The CDR3 reads CASSEASRLPNEKLFF. The DNA of the CDR3 is TGTGCCAGCAGTGAAGCGAGCAGGCTACCTAATGAAAAACTGTTTTTT.